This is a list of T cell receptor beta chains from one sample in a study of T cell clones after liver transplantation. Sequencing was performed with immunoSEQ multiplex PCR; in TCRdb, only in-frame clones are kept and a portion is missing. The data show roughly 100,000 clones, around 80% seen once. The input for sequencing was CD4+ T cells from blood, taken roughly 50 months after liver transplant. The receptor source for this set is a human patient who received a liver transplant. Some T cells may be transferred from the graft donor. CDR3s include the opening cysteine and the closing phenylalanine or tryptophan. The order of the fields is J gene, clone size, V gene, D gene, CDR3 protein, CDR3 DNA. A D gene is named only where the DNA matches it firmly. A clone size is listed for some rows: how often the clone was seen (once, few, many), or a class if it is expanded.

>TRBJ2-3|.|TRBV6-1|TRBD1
CASSVNPGQGAGTDTQYF
TGTGCCAGCAGTGTAAACCCGGGACAGGGGGCCGGCACAGATACGCAGTATTTT
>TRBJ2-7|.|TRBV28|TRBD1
CASTLGTGGFEQYF
TGTGCCAGCACCCTCGGCACAGGGGGTTTTGAGCAGTACTTC
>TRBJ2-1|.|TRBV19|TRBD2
CASSISGRAVGKFF
TGTGCCAGTAGTATTAGCGGGAGGGCCGTTGGTAAATTCTTC
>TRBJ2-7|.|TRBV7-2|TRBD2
CASSKRTSYEQYF
TGTGCCAGCAGCAAACGGACTAGCTACGAGCAGTACTTC
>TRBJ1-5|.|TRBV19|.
CASSIDGWDQPQHF
TGTGCCAGTAGTATTGATGGGTGGGACCAGCCCCAGCATTTT
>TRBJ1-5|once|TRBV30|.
CAWSSRAGNQPQHF
TGTGCCTGGAGTTCAAGGGCAGGCAATCAGCCCCAGCATTTT
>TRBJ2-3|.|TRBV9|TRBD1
CASSATGGRTDTQYF
TGTGCCAGCAGCGCCACAGGGGGCCGGACAGATACGCAGTATTTT
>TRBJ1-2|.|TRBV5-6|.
CASSLVVSQRGYTF
TGTGCCAGCAGCTTGGTGGTCTCACAAAGGGGCTACACCTTC
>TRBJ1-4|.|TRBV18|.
CASSPQGSNEKLFF
TGTGCCAGCTCACCACAGGGATCTAATGAAAAACTGTTTTTT
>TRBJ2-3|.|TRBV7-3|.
CASSPDRWTDTQYF
TGTGCCAGCAGCCCTGACAGGTGGACAGATACGCAGTATTTT
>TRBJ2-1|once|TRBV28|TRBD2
CASRLTSGYNEQFF
TGTGCCAGCCGGCTGACTAGCGGGTACAATGAGCAGTTCTTC
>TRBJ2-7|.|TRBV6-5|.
CASRTSGSSYEQYF
TGTGCCAGCAGAACGTCAGGGTCCTCCTACGAGCAGTACTTC
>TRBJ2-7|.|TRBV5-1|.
CASSFNRELISYEQYF
TGCGCCAGCAGCTTCAACAGGGAACTTATCTCCTACGAGCAGTACTTC
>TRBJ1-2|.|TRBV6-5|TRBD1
CASSLDRGKNYGYTF
TGTGCCAGCAGTCTTGACAGGGGAAAAAACTATGGCTACACCTTC
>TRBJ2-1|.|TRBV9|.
CASSVPGDNEQFF
TGTGCCAGCAGCGTCCCGGGGGACAATGAGCAGTTCTTC
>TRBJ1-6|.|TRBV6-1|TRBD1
CASSPPGQINSPLHF
TGTGCCAGCAGTCCCCCGGGACAGATTAATTCACCCCTCCACTTT
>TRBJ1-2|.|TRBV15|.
CATSRAGTNYGYTF
TGTGCCACCAGCAGGGCCGGGACAAACTATGGCTACACCTTC
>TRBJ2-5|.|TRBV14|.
CASSQGARSETQYF
TGTGCCAGCAGCCAAGGAGCCAGATCCGAGACCCAGTACTTC
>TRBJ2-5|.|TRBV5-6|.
CASSPRTRGETQYF
TGTGCCAGCAGCCCGAGGACCAGAGGGGAGACCCAGTACTTC
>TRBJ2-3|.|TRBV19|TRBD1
CASSRDPHRGSTDTQYF
TGTGCCAGTAGTCGGGACCCTCACAGGGGGAGCACAGATACGCAGTATTTT
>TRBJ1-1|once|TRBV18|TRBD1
CASSKRDRGPMNTEAFF
TGTGCCAGCTCGAAGAGGGACAGGGGGCCTATGAACACTGAAGCTTTCTTT
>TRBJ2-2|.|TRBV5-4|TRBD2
CASSLGLAGNTGELFF
TGTGCCAGCAGCTTGGGACTAGCGGGAAACACCGGGGAGCTGTTTTTT
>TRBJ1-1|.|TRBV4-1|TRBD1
CASSQEWGQLGAFF
TGCGCCAGCAGCCAAGAATGGGGACAGCTCGGGGCTTTCTTT
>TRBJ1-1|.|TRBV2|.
CASSEDNGGLTEAFF
TGTGCCAGCAGTGAAGATAACGGGGGGCTGACTGAAGCTTTCTTT
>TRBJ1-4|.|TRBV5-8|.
CASQVGIRNEKLFF
TGTGCCAGCCAGGTCGGGATCCGGAATGAAAAACTGTTTTTT
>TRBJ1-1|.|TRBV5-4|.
CASRPIQSSSNTEAFF
TGTGCCAGCCGCCCAATCCAGTCCAGCTCGAACACTGAAGCTTTCTTT